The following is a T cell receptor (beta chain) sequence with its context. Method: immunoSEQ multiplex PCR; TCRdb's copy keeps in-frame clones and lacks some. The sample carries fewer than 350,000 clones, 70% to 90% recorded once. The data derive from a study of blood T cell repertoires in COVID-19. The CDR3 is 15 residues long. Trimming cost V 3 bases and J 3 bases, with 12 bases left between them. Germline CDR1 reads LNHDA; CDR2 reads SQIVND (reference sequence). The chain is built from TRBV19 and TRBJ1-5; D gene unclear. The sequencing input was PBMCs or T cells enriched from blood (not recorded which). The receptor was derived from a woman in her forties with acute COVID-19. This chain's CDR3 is CASSIGDITNQPQHF. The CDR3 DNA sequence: TGTGCCAGTAGTATCGGTGACATAACCAATCAGCCCCAGCATTTT.